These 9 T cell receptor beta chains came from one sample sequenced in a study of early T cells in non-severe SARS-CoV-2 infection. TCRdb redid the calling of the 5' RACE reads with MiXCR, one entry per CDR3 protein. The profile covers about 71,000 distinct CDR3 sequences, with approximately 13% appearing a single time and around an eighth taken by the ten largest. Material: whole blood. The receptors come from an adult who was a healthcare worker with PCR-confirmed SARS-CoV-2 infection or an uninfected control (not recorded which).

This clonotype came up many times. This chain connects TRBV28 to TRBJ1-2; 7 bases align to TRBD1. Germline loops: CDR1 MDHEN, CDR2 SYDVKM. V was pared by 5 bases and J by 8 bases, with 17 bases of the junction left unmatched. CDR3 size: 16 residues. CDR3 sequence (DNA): TGTGCCAGCAGTCCCCCTCGGGGCAGGGTACAGGGGGGCTACACCTTC. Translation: CASSPPRGRVQGGYTF.

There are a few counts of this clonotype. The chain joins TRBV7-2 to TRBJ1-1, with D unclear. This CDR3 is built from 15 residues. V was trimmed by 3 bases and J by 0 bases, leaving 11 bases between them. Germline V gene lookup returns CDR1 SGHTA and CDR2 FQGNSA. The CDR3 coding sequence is TGTGCCAGCAGCTTGACCGGACGAATGAACACTGAAGCTTTCTTT. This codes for CASSLTGRMNTEAFF.

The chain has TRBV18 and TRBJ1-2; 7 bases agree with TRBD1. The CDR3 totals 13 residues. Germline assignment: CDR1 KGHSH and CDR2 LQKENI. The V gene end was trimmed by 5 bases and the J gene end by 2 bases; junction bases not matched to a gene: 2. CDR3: CASSEGANYGYTF. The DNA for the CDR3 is TGTGCCAGCTCAGAGGGGGCAAACTATGGCTACACCTTC.

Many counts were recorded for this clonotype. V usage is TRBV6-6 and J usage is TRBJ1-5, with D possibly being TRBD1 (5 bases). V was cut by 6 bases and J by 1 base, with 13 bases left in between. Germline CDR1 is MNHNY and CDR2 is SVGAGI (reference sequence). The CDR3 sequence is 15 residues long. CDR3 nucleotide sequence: TGTGCCAGCAGCCTAGACAGTTTAAGCAATCAGCCCCAGCATTTT. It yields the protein CASSLDSLSNQPQHF.

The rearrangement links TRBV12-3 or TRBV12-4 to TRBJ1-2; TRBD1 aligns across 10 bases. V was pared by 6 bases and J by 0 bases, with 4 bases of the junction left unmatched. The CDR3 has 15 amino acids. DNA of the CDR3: TGTGCCAGCAGGGGGACAGGGGTTACTAACTATGGCTACACCTTC. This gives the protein CASRGTGVTNYGYTF.

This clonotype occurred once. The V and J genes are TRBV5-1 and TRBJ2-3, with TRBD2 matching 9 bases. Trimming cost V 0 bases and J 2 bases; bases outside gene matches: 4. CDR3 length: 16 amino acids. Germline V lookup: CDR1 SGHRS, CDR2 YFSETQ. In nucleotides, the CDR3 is TGCGCCAGCAGCTTGGAACTAGCGGGCCCCACAGATACGCAGTATTTT. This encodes CASSLELAGPTDTQYF.

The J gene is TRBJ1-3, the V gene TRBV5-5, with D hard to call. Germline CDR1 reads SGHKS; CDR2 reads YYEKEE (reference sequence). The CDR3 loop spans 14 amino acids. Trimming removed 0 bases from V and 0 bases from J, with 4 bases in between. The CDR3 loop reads CASSLGASGNTIYF. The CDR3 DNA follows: TGTGCCAGCAGCTTGGGGGCCTCTGGAAACACCATATATTTT.

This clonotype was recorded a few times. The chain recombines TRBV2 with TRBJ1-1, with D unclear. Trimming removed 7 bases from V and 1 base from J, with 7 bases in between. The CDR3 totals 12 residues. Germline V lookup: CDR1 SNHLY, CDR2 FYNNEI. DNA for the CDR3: TGTGCCAGCATTGCGGGGAACACTGAAGCTTTCTTT. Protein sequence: CASIAGNTEAFF.

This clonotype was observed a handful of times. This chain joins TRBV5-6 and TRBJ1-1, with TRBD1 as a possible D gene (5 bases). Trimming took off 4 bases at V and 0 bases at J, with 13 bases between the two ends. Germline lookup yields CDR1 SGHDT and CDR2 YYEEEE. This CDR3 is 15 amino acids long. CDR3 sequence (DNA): TGTGCCAGCAGCCCCTGGGGGTCCCTGAACACTGAAGCTTTCTTT. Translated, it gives CASSPWGSLNTEAFF. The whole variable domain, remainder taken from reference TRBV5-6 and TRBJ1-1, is DAGVTQSPTHLIKTRGQQVTLRCSPKSGHDTVSWYQQALGQGPQFIFQYYEEEERQRGNFPDRFSGHQFPNYSSELNVNALLLGDSALYLCASSPWGSLNTEAFFGQGTRLTVV.